What follows are 26 T cell receptor beta chains derived from one specimen sequenced in a study of blood T cell repertoires in COVID-19 (dated by TCRdb to 2018 to 2021). The library was prepared using the immunoSEQ multiplex PCR assay. Sourced from immuneACCESS, this table was stored by TCRdb with only in-frame sequences that have V and J called. A share of the clones is absent; for the studies checked, an unresolved V gene accounts for under half, and the remainder has no known explanation. The sample table holds 200,000 to 250,000 clones, of which almost 90% were seen once. The top ten clonotypes cover about 14% of the sample. The sample was PBMCs or T cells enriched from blood (not recorded which). The receptor set was obtained from a man aged 25 to 40 who had been exposed to COVID-19.

The chain is built from TRBV9 and TRBJ2-3; 7 bases agree with TRBD2. Germline V gene lookup returns CDR1 SGDLS and CDR2 YYNGEE. With V trimmed by 3 bases and J by 6 bases, 4 bases remained unmatched. CDR3 length equals 13 residues. As DNA, the CDR3 is TGTGCCAGCAGCGGGCGGGAGTGGGATACGCAGTATTTT. Translation gives CASSGREWDTQYF.

The rearrangement uses TRBV10-1 and TRBJ1-1; D uncertain. Germline assignment: CDR1 WNHNN and CDR2 SYGVQD (reference sequence). The CDR3 spans 14 residues. The V gene lost 7 bases and the J gene lost 1 base, with 13 bases spanning the gap. Here the CDR3 DNA reads TGCGCCAGCAATAACGGCGGAGGGAACACTGAAGCTTTCTTT. It encodes CASNNGGGNTEAFF.

The V call is TRBV12-3 or TRBV12-4, the J call TRBJ2-7; the D gene is possibly TRBD1 (6 bases). V was shortened by 6 bases and J by 7 bases, with 10 bases between the two germline ends. This CDR3 region has 11 residues. The CDR3 DNA reads as TGTGCCAGCAGCACAGGGTGGGAGCAGTACTTC. It codes for CASSTGWEQYF.

The rearrangement uses TRBV4-3 and TRBJ2-2; 8 positions match TRBD2. V dropped 1 base and J dropped 7; count of bases not matched to a gene: 5. The CDR3 contains 15 residues. Germline V lookup: CDR1 LGHNA, CDR2 YSLEER. The CDR3 DNA sequence: TGCGCCAGCAGCCAAGGATACCTAGCGGGCGGGGAGCTGTTTTTT. It codes for CASSQGYLAGGELFF.

In its sample, this clone was seen once. The chain joins TRBV15 to TRBJ2-5; possibly TRBD2 for D (6 bases). This CDR3 comprises 11 residues. Trimming removed 3 bases at V and 13 bases at J, with 12 bases between. Germline V gene lookup returns CDR1 LNHNV and CDR2 YYDKDF (reference sequence). The DNA of the CDR3 is TGTGCCACCAGCAGCGCAGGGACTCCGTACTTC. Translated, it gives CATSSAGTPYF.

The chain has TRBV3-1 (or the pseudogene TRBV3-2) and TRBJ2-1; 9 bases map to TRBD2. The CDR3 is made up of 17 amino acids. The germline V gene has CDR1 LGHDT and CDR2 YNNKEL (reference sequence). V was pared by 0 bases and J by 5 bases, with 8 bases of the junction left unmatched. CDR3 region: CASSQDLPAGGNNEQFF. In nucleotides, the CDR3 is TGTGCCAGCAGCCAAGATCTGCCAGCGGGGGGTAACAATGAGCAGTTCTTC.

This chain joins TRBV11-2 and TRBJ1-1, with no clear D. Germline loops: CDR1 SGHAT, CDR2 FQNNGV. The CDR3 runs 13 residues. The V end lost 6 bases, the J end lost 1 base, and 9 bases lay between the germline ends. The CDR3 DNA reads TGTGCCAGCAGATTCGACACGAACACTGAAGCTTTCTTT. Translated, it gives CASRFDTNTEAFF.

This clone was seen just once. The V gene is TRBV27, the J gene TRBJ1-1; D gene uncertain. V shed 3 bases and J shed 5 bases, with 7 bases lying between them. This CDR3 region has 12 residues. The germline V gene has CDR1 MNHEY and CDR2 SMNVEV (reference sequence). The CDR3 DNA sequence: TGTGCCAGCAGTTTTACCGGGACTGAAGCTTTCTTT. It is translated as CASSFTGTEAFF.

The gene calls are TRBV4-1 and TRBJ2-1, with D unclear. There are 16 residues in the CDR3. V was trimmed by 3 bases and J by 10 bases, leaving 22 bases between them. Germline V gives CDR1 MGHRA, CDR2 YSYEKL. The CDR3 loop reads CASSHTSRGPRTEQFF. CDR3 nucleotides: TGCGCCAGCAGCCATACCTCCCGTGGGCCTCGAACCGAGCAGTTCTTC.

The V call is TRBV19, the J call TRBJ2-3, with TRBD2 matching over 7 bases. This CDR3 is 13 amino acids long. V lost 7 bases and J lost 0; bases outside the gene matches: 1. Looked up from germline, CDR1 is LNHDA and CDR2 is SQIVND (reference sequence). In DNA, the CDR3 is TGTGCCAGTACGGGAGGAAGCACAGATACGCAGTATTTT. Residues: CASTGGSTDTQYF.

The rearrangement joins TRBV6-2 or TRBV6-3 to TRBJ1-1; 10 nucleotides align to TRBD1. From germline, CDR1 is MNHEY and CDR2 SVGEGT. The CDR3 length is 20 residues. J lost 4 bases, V lost 6 bases, and 23 bases had no gene match. CDR3 DNA: TGTGCCAGCAGCAGTGGGAAATACGGGACAGGGGCGACGTTGGGCACTGAAGCTTTCTTT. Its protein is CASSSGKYGTGATLGTEAFF.

The J gene is TRBJ2-7, the V gene TRBV18; 10 nucleotides line up with TRBD2. J lost 6 bases, V lost 3 bases, and 2 bases had no gene match. From germline, CDR1 is KGHSH and CDR2 LQKENI. The CDR3 is made up of 13 amino acids. CDR3 nucleotide sequence: TGTGCCAGCTCACCGGAGCGGGGGGGCGAGCAGTACTTC. Its translation is CASSPERGGEQYF. The full variable domain, completed using reference TRBV18 and TRBJ2-7, is NAGVMQNPRHLVRRRGQEARLRCSPMKGHSHVYWYRQLPEEGLKFMVYLQKENIIDESGMPKERFSAEFPKEGPSILRIQQVVRGDSAAYFCASSPERGGEQYFGPGTRLTVT.

The gene calls are TRBV5-4 and TRBJ2-3; D is uncertain. Germline V gene sequence: CDR1 SGHNT, CDR2 YYREEE (reference sequence). The CDR3 totals 16 residues. Trimming stripped 3 bases from V and 3 bases from J, with 17 bases between. The CDR3 sequence is CASSSKTAGPTDTQYF. CDR3 bases: TGTGCCAGCAGCTCGAAGACTGCCGGCCCGACAGATACGCAGTATTTT.

The rearrangement joins TRBV5-1 to TRBJ1-5; a possible D gene is TRBD1 (6 bases). Trimming removed 3 bases at V and 7 bases at J, with 17 bases between. This CDR3 comprises 15 residues. Germline V gives CDR1 SGHRS, CDR2 YFSETQ. CDR3 coding DNA: TGCGCCAGCAGCTCGGGGGCGGGGGAGGACCAGCCCCAGCATTTT. This sequence encodes CASSSGAGEDQPQHF.

This clone was counted between two and nine times. The chain has TRBV18 and TRBJ2-3; the match to TRBD2 covers 8 bases. The CDR3 extends over 15 amino acids. In germline, CDR1 is KGHSH, CDR2 LQKENI. The V and J ends lost 3 bases and 6 bases, in that order; junction bases with no gene match: 8. The CDR3 bases are TGTGCCAGCTCACCTACGCGGGGGGCCGGGGATACGCAGTATTTT. Residues: CASSPTRGAGDTQYF.

The chain carries TRBV6-5 and TRBJ2-5, with 10 bases identical to TRBD2. V was clipped by 9 bases and J by 7 bases; unmatched bases: 11. CDR3 length: 14 amino acids. CDR1 and CDR2 from the germline V gene are MNHEY and SVGAGI. The CDR3 sequence: CASVAGGPGGTQYF. In DNA, the CDR3 is TGTGCCAGTGTAGCGGGGGGACCCGGGGGGACCCAGTACTTC.

The gene calls are TRBV10-3 and TRBJ2-3; D unclear. The V gene lost 9 bases and the J gene lost 0 bases, with 10 bases spanning the gap. CDR1 is ENHRY, CDR2 SYGVKD, per germline. CDR3 length: 13 amino acids. The CDR3 protein is CAMKTESTDTQYF. The CDR3, as DNA: TGTGCCATGAAGACGGAGAGCACAGATACGCAGTATTTT.

The chain has TRBV29-1 and TRBJ2-3; D is perhaps TRBD1 or TRBD2 (5 bases each). Per the germline V gene, CDR1 is SQVTM and CDR2 is ANQGSEA. This CDR3 has 15 residues. Trimming shortened V by 7 bases and J by 0 bases, and 17 bases separated the two germline ends. CDR3 in DNA: TGCAGCGGGGGACGGGTCCAATCTAGCACAGATACGCAGTATTTT. Translated, it gives CSGGRVQSSTDTQYF.

The rearrangement uses TRBV15 and TRBJ1-3; TRBD1 is a possible D gene (6 bases). CDR3 size: 20 residues. V was clipped by 2 bases and J by 0 bases, with 23 bases between them. Germline assignment: CDR1 LNHNV and CDR2 YYDKDF (reference sequence). The CDR3 is CATSRPGARGGTASGNTIYF. The CDR3 nucleotides are TGTGCCACCAGCAGACCCGGTGCAAGGGGGGGTACTGCCTCTGGAAACACCATATATTTT.

The rearrangement uses TRBV6-5 and TRBJ2-1; a possible D gene is TRBD2 (5 bases). Germline CDR1 and CDR2: MNHEY and SVGAGI. CDR3 size: 16 residues. V dropped 2 bases and J dropped 0 bases, with 11 bases sitting between them. The CDR3 DNA sequence: TGTGCCAGCAGTTACCGGGCAGCGGTCTCCTACAATGAGCAGTTCTTC. Protein: CASSYRAAVSYNEQFF.

The V call is TRBV11-2, the J call TRBJ2-1; TRBD2 matches at 9 bases. J was trimmed by 5 bases and V by 5 bases; bases with no gene match: 13. The CDR3 totals 17 residues. Germline V gene lookup returns CDR1 SGHAT and CDR2 FQNNGV. CDR3 region: CASSRWGGGARNNEQFF. The DNA of the CDR3 is TGTGCCAGCAGCAGGTGGGGCGGGGGGGCCCGGAACAATGAGCAGTTCTTC.

The chain combines TRBV7-3 with TRBJ2-6; D uncertain. V lost 3 bases and J 4 bases, leaving 10 bases between the germline ends. The CDR3 totals 15 residues. The germline V gene encodes CDR1 SGHTA and CDR2 FQGTGA. This CDR3 is CASSLAALGANVLTF. For the CDR3, the DNA is TGTGCCAGCAGCTTGGCGGCCCTGGGGGCCAACGTCCTGACTTTC.

The genes are TRBV6-1 and TRBJ2-2; D is possibly TRBD2 (6 bases). The CDR3 length is 15 residues. The V gene lost 2 bases and the J gene lost 8 bases, with 15 bases spanning the gap. The germline V gene encodes CDR1 MNHNS and CDR2 SASEGT. CDR3 region: CASSELEGTAGELFF. The CDR3 DNA reads TGTGCCAGCAGTGAATTGGAGGGAACCGCGGGGGAGCTGTTTTTT.

The chain employs TRBV2 and TRBJ1-2; TRBD1 matches at 7 bases. V shed 8 bases, J shed 4 bases, and the junction held 16 bases outside the gene matches. This CDR3 contains 16 residues. Germline CDR1 reads SNHLY; CDR2 reads FYNNEI. The CDR3, as DNA: TGTGCCAGCCGCGACCCGACAGGGATTTGGGGCTATGGCTACACCTTC. Its translation is CASRDPTGIWGYGYTF.

V and J are TRBV7-2 and TRBJ2-3; the match to TRBD1 covers 12 bases. V was pared by 4 bases and J by 5 bases, with 10 bases of the junction left unmatched. This CDR3 region has 17 residues. Germline values: CDR1 SGHTA, CDR2 FQGNSA. CDR3 bases: TGTGCCAGCAGCTCTCCGCCGGGACAGGGGGCGGAAGATACGCAGTATTTT. Amino acids: CASSSPPGQGAEDTQYF. The full variable domain, rest sourced from reference TRBV7-2 and TRBJ2-3, is GAGVSQSPSNKVTEKGKDVELRCDPISGHTALYWYRQSLGQGLEFLIYFQGNSAPDKSGLPSDRFSAERTGGSVSTLTIQRTQQEDSAVYLCASSSPPGQGAEDTQYFGPGTRLTVL.

This clone was detected once. The gene calls are TRBV30 and TRBJ1-5; 9 positions agree with TRBD1. Germline CDR1 is GTSNPN and CDR2 is SVGIG (reference sequence). CDR3 length: 14 residues. The V segment lost 5 bases and the J segment 7 bases; nucleotides outside the gene matches: 9. In nucleotides, the CDR3 is TGTGCCTGGGGGGGGACAGGGTTCGGGCAGCCCCAGCATTTT. Amino acid sequence: CAWGGTGFGQPQHF.